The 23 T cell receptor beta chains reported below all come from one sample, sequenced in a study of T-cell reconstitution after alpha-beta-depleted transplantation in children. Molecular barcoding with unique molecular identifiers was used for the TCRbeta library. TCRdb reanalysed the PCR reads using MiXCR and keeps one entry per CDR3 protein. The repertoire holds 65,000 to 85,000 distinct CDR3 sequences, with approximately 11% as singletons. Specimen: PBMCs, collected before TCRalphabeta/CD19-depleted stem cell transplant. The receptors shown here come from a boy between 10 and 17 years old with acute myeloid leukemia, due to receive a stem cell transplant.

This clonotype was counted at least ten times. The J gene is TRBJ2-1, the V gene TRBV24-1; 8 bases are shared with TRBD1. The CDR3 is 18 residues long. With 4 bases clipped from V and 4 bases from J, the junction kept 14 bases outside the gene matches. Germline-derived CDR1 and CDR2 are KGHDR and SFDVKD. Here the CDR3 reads CATSDLYFRGRSYNEQFF. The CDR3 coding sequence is TGTGCCACCAGTGACTTATACTTCAGGGGGCGTTCGTACAATGAGCAGTTCTTC.

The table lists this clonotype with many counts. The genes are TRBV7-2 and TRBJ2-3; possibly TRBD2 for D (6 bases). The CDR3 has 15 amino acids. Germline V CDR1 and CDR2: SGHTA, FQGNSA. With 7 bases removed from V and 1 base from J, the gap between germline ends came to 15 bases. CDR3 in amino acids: CASKSGRPGTDTQYF. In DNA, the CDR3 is TGTGCCAGCAAGTCAGGGAGGCCTGGCACAGATACGCAGTATTTT.

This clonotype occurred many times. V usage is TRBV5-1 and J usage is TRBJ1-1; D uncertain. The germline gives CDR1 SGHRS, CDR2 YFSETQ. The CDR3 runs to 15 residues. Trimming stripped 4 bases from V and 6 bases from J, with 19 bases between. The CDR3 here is CASSQNAFREAEAFF. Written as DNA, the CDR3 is TGCGCCAGCAGCCAGAACGCGTTTAGGGAGGCTGAAGCTTTCTTT.

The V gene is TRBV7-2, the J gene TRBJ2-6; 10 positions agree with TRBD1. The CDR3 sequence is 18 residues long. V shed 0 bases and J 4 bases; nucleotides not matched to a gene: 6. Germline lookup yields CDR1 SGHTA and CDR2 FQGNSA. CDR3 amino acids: CASSLAGQGISGANVLTF. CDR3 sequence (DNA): TGTGCCAGCAGCTTAGCGGGACAGGGGATTTCCGGGGCCAACGTCCTGACTTTC. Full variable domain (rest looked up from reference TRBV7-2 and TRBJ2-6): GAGVSQSPSNKVTEKGKDVELRCDPISGHTALYWYRQSLGQGLEFLIYFQGNSAPDKSGLPSDRFSAERTGGSVSTLTIQRTQQEDSAVYLCASSLAGQGISGANVLTFGAGSRLTVL.

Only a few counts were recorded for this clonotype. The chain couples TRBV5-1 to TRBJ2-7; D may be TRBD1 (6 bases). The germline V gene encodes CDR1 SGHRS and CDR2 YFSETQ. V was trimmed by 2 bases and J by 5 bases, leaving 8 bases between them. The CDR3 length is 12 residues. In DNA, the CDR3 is TGCGCCAGCAGCTTCAGGGACAACGAGCAGTACTTC. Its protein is CASSFRDNEQYF.

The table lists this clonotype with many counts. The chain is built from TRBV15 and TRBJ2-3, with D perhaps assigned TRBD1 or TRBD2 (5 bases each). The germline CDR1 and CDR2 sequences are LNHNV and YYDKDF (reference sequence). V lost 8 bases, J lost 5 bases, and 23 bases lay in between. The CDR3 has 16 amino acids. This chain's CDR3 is CATSTPGTGRIDTQYF. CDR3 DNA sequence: TGTGCCACCTCGACCCCCGGGACGGGGCGGATAGATACGCAGTATTTT.

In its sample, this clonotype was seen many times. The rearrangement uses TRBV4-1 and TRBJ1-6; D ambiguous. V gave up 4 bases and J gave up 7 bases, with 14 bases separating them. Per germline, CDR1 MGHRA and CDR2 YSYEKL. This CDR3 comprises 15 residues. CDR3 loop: CASSLQQSHNSPLHF. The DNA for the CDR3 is TGCGCCAGCAGCCTACAGCAGAGTCACAATTCACCCCTCCACTTT.

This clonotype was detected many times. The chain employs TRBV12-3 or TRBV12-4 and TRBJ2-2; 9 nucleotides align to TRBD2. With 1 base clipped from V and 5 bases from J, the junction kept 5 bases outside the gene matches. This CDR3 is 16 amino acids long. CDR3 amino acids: CASSLEGLATTGELFF. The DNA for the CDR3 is TGTGCCAGCAGTTTAGAGGGACTAGCCACTACCGGGGAGCTGTTTTTT.

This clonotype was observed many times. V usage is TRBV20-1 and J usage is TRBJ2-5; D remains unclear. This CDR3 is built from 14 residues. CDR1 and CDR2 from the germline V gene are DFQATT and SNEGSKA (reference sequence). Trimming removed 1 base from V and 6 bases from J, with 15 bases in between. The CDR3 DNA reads TGCAGTGCTAGAGCACCTTCAAACGCCAAGACCCAGTACTTC. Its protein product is CSARAPSNAKTQYF.

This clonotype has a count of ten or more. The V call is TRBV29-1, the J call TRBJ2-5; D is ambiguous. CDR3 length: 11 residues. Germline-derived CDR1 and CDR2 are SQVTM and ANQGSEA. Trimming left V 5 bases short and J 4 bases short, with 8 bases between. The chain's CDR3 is CSVILGETQYF. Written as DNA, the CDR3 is TGCAGCGTTATTCTGGGAGAGACCCAGTACTTC.

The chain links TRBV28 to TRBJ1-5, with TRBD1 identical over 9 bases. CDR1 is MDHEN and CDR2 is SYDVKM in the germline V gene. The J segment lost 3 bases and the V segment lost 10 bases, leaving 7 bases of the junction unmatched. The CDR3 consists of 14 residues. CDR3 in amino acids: CATLTGGVNQPQHF. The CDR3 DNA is TGTGCCACCCTCACAGGGGGCGTCAATCAGCCCCAGCATTTT.

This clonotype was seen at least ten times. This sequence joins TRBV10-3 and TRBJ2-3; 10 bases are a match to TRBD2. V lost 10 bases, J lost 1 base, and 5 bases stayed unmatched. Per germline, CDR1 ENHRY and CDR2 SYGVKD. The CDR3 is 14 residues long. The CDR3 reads CATETSGGTDTQYF. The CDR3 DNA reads TGTGCCACCGAAACTAGCGGGGGCACAGATACGCAGTATTTT.

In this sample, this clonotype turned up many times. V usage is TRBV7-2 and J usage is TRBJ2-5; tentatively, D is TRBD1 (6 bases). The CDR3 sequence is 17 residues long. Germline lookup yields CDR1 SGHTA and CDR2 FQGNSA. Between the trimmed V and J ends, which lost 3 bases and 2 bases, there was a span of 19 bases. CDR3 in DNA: TGTGCCAGCAGCTTGAGAGGGCCAGGGGCTAGGCAAGAGACCCAGTACTTC. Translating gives CASSLRGPGARQETQYF.

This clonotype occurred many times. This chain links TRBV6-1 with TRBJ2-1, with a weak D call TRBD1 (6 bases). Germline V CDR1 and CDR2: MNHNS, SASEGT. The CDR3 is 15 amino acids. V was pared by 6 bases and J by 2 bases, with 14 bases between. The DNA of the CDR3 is TGTGCCAGCAGCAACTACAGGGCCCCCTACAATGAGCAGTTCTTC. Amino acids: CASSNYRAPYNEQFF.

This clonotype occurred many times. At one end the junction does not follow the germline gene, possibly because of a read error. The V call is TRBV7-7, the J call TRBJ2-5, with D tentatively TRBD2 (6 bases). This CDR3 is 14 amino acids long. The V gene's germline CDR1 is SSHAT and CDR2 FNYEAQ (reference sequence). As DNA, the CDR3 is TGTGCTAGCAGCTTAGCGGTTTACCAAGAGACCCAGTACTTC. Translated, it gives CASSLAVYQETQYF.

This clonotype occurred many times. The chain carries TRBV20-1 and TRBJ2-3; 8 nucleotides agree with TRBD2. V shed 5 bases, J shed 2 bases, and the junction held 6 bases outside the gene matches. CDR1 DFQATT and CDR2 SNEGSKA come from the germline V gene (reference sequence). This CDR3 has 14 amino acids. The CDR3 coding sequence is TGCAGTGCTGGCGAGCGGGGGCCCACAGATACGCAGTATTTT. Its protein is CSAGERGPTDTQYF.

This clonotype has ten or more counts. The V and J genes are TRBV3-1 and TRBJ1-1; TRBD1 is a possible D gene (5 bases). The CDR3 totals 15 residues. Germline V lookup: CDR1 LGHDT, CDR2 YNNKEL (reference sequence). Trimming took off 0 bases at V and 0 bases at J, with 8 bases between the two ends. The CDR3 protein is CASSQDRGVNTEAFF. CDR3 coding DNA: TGTGCCAGCAGCCAAGATCGGGGGGTGAACACTGAAGCTTTCTTT.

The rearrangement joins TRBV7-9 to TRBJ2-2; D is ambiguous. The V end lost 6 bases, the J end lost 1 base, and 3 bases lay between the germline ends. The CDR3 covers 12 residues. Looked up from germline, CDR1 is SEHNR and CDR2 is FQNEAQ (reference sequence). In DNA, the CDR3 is TGTGCCAGCAGACAGAACACCGGGGAGCTGTTTTTT. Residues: CASRQNTGELFF.

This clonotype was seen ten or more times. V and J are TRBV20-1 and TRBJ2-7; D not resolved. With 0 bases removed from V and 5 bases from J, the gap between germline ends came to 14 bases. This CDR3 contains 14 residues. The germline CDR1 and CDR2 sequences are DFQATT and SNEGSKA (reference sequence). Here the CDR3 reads CSARDAQKVNEQYF. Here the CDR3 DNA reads TGCAGTGCTAGAGATGCTCAGAAGGTGAACGAGCAGTACTTC.

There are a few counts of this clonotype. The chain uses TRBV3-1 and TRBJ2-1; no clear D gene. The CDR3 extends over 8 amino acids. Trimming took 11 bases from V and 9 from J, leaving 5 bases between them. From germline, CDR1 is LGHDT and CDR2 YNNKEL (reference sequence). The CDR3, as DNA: TGTGCCGGCTCTGAGCAGTTCTTC. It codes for CAGSEQFF.

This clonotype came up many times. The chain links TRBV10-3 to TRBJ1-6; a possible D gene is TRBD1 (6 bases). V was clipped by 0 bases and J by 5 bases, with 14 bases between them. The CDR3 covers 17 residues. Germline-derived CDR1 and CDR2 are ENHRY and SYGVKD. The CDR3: CAISESPSGANNSPLHF. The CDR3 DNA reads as TGTGCCATCAGTGAGTCTCCGTCGGGGGCAAATAATTCACCCCTCCACTTT.

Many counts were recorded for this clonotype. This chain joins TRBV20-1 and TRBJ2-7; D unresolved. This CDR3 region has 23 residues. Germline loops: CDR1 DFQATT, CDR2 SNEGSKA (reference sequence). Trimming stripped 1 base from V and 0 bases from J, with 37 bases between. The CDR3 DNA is TGCAGTGCTAGAGGGGCTACATCTATTTTAATCGGCGAATCCCGACCAAGCTCCTACGAGCAGTACTTC. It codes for CSARGATSILIGESRPSSYEQYF.

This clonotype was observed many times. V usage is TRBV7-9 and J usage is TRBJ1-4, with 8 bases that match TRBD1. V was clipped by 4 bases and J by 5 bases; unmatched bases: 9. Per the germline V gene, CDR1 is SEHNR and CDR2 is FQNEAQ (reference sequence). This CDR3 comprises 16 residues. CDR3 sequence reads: CASSSKNRGKNEKLFF. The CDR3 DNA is TGTGCCAGCAGCTCGAAGAACAGGGGGAAGAATGAAAAACTGTTTTTT.